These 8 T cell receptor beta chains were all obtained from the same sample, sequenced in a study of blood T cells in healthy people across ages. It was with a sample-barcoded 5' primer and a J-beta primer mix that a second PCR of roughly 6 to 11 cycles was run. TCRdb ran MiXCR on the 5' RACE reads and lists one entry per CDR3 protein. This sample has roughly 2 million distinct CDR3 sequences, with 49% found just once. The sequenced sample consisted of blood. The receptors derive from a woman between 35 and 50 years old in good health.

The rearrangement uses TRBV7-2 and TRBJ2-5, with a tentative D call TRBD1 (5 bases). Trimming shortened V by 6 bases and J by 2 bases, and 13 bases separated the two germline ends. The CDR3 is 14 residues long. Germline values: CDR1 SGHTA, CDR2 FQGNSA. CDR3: CASRIPGNQETQYF. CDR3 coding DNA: TGTGCCAGCAGAATACCAGGGAATCAAGAGACCCAGTACTTC.

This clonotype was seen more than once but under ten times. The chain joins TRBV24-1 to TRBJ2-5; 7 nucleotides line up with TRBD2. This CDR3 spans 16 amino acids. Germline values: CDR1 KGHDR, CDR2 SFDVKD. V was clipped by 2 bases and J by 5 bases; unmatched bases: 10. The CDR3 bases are TGTGCCACCAGTGATTCACCAACTAGCGTCGGGGAGACCCAGTACTTC. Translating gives CATSDSPTSVGETQYF.

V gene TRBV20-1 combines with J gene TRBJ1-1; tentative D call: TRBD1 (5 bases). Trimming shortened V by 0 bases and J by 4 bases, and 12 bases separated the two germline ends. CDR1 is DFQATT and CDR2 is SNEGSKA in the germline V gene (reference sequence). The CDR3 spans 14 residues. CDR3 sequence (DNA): TGCAGTGCTAGAGATTATGGGGGGAGCACTGAAGCTTTCTTT. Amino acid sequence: CSARDYGGSTEAFF.

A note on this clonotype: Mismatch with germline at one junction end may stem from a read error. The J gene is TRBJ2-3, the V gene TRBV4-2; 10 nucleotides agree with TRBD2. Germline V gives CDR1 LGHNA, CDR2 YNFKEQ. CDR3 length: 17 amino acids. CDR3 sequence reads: CASSQELASGGADTQYF. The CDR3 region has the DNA TGTGCCAGCAGTCAAGAATTAGCTAGCGGGGGCGCAGATACGCAGTATTTT.

CDR3 DNA sequence: TGTGCCAGCAGCCCAAGCCCGGATTGGGCTGAAGCTTTCTTT. Translated: CASSPSPDWAEAFF. This chain links TRBV7-9 with TRBJ1-1, with D unclear. CDR1 and CDR2 (germline): SEHNR, FQNEAQ (reference sequence). This CDR3 is built from 14 residues. V was cut by 5 bases and J by 6 bases, with 16 bases left in between.

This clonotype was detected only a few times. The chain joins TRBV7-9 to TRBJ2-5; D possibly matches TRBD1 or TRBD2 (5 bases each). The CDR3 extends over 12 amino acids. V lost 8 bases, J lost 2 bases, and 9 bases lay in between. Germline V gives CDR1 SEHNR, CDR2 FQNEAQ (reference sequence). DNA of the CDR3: TGTGCCAGCGTGAGGGGACAAGAGACCCAGTACTTC. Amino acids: CASVRGQETQYF.

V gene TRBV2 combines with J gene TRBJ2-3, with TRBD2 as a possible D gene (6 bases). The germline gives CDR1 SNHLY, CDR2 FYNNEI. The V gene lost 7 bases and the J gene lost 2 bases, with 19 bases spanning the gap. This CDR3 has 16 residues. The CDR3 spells CASIARDLKLTDTQYF. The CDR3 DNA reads TGTGCCAGCATTGCACGGGACTTAAAACTCACAGATACGCAGTATTTT.

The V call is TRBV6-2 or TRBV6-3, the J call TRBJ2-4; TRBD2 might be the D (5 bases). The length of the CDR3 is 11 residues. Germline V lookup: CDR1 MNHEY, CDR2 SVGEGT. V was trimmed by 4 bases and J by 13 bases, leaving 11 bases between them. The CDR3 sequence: CASSSRRLQYF. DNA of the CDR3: TGTGCCAGCAGTTCACGGAGGCTGCAGTACTTC.